This record covers a single TCR beta chain. The antigen remains undetermined. This specimen belongs to a study of T cell responses to AZD1222 COVID-19 vaccine. Overall study: Pooled samples include second doses given at about 4 or 12 weeks. Findings and limits, study-wide: No day 14 peak samples; only post-peak repertoires were characterized. Most donors were white British and more were female, and clonal diversity was possibly underestimated. Just a handful of AZD1222 recipients tested seropositive at baseline.

Sequencing was performed with immunoSEQ multiplex PCR; in TCRdb, only in-frame clones are kept and a portion is missing. The sample lists 200,000 or so clones, approximately 94% seen once, with about 9.3% in the top ten. Looked up from germline, CDR1 is LGHDT and CDR2 is YNNKEL (reference sequence). The CDR3 runs to 12 residues. Trimming shortened V by 4 bases and J by 7 bases, and 10 bases separated the two germline ends. The sequenced sample was peripheral blood, obtained on day 0 of AZD1222 vaccination. The chain is built from TRBV3-1 (or the pseudogene TRBV3-2) and TRBJ1-2; no definite D call. The TCR was taken from an adult in good health. CDR3 nucleotides: TGTGCCAGCAGCCGGCCTAGGGCTGGCTACACCTTC. Translation: CASSRPRAGYTF.